The rows below give T cell receptor beta chains drawn from one sample of a study of T cell repertoires in cytomegalovirus infection. TCRdb ran MiXCR on the reads and lists one entry per CDR3 protein. The sample includes about 360,000 distinct CDR3 sequences, less than 20% of them seen just once. Sequenced material: PBMCs. Receptor source: a human donor in good health (CMV status not recorded). Some clones in this sample may be carry-over from other donors' samples. Each CDR3 is given with its conserved first and last residue. D genes are given only for firm matches.

v_call: TRBV15
d_call: TRBD2
cdr3_aa: CATSAGGRDTQYF

v_call: TRBV7-2
d_call: TRBD2
cdr3_aa: CASSLGLAGAIDTQYF

v_call: TRBV5-6
d_call: .
cdr3_aa: CASSSNLQGLIAKNIQYF

v_call: TRBV10-3
d_call: .
cdr3_aa: CAIRGSGMGDTQYF

v_call: TRBV7-9
d_call: .
cdr3_aa: CASSFSTRLVQETQYF

v_call: TRBV5-5
d_call: .
cdr3_aa: CASSLQDSPRDTGELFF

v_call: TRBV19
d_call: TRBD1
cdr3_aa: CASSIVRQGARNIQYF

v_call: TRBV7-2
d_call: .
cdr3_aa: CASSSNWGQGLTYEQYF

v_call: TRBV7-2
d_call: TRBD1
cdr3_aa: CASSPTGDYNEQFF

v_call: TRBV4-2
d_call: .
cdr3_aa: CASSQPQQGTEAFF

v_call: TRBV6-5
d_call: .
cdr3_aa: CASSEGGSYYEQYF

v_call: TRBV7-2
d_call: .
cdr3_aa: CASSLARFTGELFF

v_call: TRBV7-9
d_call: .
cdr3_aa: CASSQPNRLGAYEQYF

v_call: TRBV12-3/TRBV12-4
d_call: TRBD1
cdr3_aa: CASRAGQGATEAFF

v_call: TRBV7-6
d_call: .
cdr3_aa: CASCAGNNQPQHF

v_call: TRBV11-1
d_call: .
cdr3_aa: CASTEEAYEQYF

v_call: TRBV4-3
d_call: .
cdr3_aa: CASSQVKGQGYSPLHF

v_call: TRBV5-1
d_call: .
cdr3_aa: CASSLSQAPDTQYF

v_call: TRBV2
d_call: .
cdr3_aa: CASTTQSNQPQHF

v_call: TRBV7-9
d_call: .
cdr3_aa: CASSLELSPYEQYF

v_call: TRBV20-1
d_call: .
cdr3_aa: CSATEAGTYQPQHF

v_call: TRBV7-9
d_call: .
cdr3_aa: CASSPPGTLSYEQYF

v_call: TRBV6-1
d_call: .
cdr3_aa: CASSEARGYGEKLFF

v_call: TRBV6-6
d_call: TRBD1
cdr3_aa: CASSPLLGQGIKETQYF

v_call: TRBV6-5
d_call: .
cdr3_aa: CASSKPGVVETQYF

v_call: TRBV30
d_call: .
cdr3_aa: CAWYQGNEQFF

v_call: TRBV5-1
d_call: .
cdr3_aa: CASSLYADQPQHF

v_call: TRBV4-1
d_call: .
cdr3_aa: CASSLRDIELMNTEAFF

v_call: TRBV7-2
d_call: .
cdr3_aa: CASSPAGGIYEQYF

v_call: TRBV28
d_call: .
cdr3_aa: CASMAGELFF

v_call: TRBV12-5
d_call: .
cdr3_aa: CASGLTRGATDTQYF

v_call: TRBV20-1
d_call: TRBD2
cdr3_aa: CSASILASGYNEQFF

v_call: TRBV7-9
d_call: TRBD1
cdr3_aa: CASSPRPRDRGSNEKLFF

v_call: TRBV24-1
d_call: .
cdr3_aa: CATSELGTHSPLHF

v_call: TRBV19
d_call: .
cdr3_aa: CASTHGGWDTGELFF

v_call: TRBV7-8
d_call: .
cdr3_aa: CASSFNFKLVQATNEKLFF

v_call: TRBV30
d_call: .
cdr3_aa: CAWTRDRSNNYGYTF

v_call: TRBV6-6
d_call: .
cdr3_aa: CTSSYSRTSQDTQYF

v_call: TRBV14
d_call: TRBD2
cdr3_aa: CASSHIAGLQETQYF

v_call: TRBV7-2
d_call: TRBD2
cdr3_aa: CASSSGTRGYEQYF

v_call: TRBV7-2
d_call: .
cdr3_aa: CASSFLGNTIYF

v_call: TRBV18
d_call: .
cdr3_aa: CASSPPSRGREKLFF

v_call: TRBV15
d_call: .
cdr3_aa: CATSREIGGEAEAFF

v_call: TRBV20-1
d_call: TRBD1
cdr3_aa: CSAAHYDRVDEQYF

v_call: TRBV6-5
d_call: .
cdr3_aa: CASSYTSAGAGWAQYF

v_call: TRBV5-5
d_call: .
cdr3_aa: CASSLWTPTETGELFF

v_call: TRBV2
d_call: .
cdr3_aa: CAAQRYFPFF

v_call: TRBV4-1
d_call: .
cdr3_aa: CASSVFGGQPQHF

v_call: TRBV2
d_call: TRBD2
cdr3_aa: CASSETSGGSSTDTQYF

v_call: TRBV7-9
d_call: .
cdr3_aa: CASSLSPGYTF

v_call: TRBV5-5
d_call: .
cdr3_aa: CASSPRQPTYEQYF

v_call: TRBV10-3
d_call: TRBD1
cdr3_aa: CAISDDRGSEKLFF

v_call: TRBV12-3/TRBV12-4
d_call: TRBD1
cdr3_aa: CASSTTGVEQYF

v_call: TRBV7-9
d_call: TRBD1
cdr3_aa: CASSFPGQGEETQYF

v_call: TRBV7-7
d_call: .
cdr3_aa: CASSPGTYPYEQYF

v_call: TRBV7-2
d_call: .
cdr3_aa: CASSRDGFGSGNTIYF

v_call: TRBV28
d_call: TRBD1
cdr3_aa: CASGDRASEAFF

v_call: TRBV7-2
d_call: .
cdr3_aa: CASSLAPTTGLTEAFF

v_call: TRBV27
d_call: .
cdr3_aa: CASRGLSNEKLFF